This T cell receptor beta chain was captured by sequencing in a study of identical twins. This CDR3 comprises 14 residues. Germline CDR1 is MNHNS and CDR2 is SASEGT. The V and J ends lost 6 bases and 4 bases respectively, with 14 bases between them. TCRdb called the 5' RACE reads again in MiXCR, with one record for every CDR3 protein. The sample records about 240,000 distinct CDR3 sequences, more than 9% being singletons. There were only healthy Caucasians among the donors. This clonotype came up a few times. The genes are TRBV6-1 and TRBJ2-3; D could derive from TRBD1 or TRBD2 (5 bases each). Sample: memory T cells sorted from blood. The TCR originated in a man aged 50 to 59 in good health. In DNA, the CDR3 is TGTGCCAGCAGAGTCACAGGTAGCGCAGATACGCAGTATTTT. Its translation is CASRVTGSADTQYF.